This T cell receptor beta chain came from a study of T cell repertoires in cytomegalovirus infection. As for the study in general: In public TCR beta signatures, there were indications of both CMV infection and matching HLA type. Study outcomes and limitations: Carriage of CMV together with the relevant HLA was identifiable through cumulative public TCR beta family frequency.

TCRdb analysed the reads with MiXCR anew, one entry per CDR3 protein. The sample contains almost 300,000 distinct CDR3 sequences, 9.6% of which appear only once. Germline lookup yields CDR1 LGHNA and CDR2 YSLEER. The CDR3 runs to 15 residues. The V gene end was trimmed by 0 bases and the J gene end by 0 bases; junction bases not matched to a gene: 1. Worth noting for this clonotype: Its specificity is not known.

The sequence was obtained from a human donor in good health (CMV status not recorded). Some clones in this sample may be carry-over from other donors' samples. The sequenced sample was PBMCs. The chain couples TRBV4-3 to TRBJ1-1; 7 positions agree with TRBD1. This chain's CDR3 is CASSQEDRLNTEAFF. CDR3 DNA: TGCGCCAGCAGCCAAGAGGACAGGTTGAACACTGAAGCTTTCTTT.